The 21 T cell receptor beta chains presented below share a single source sample, sequenced in a study of response to subunit inactivated influenza vaccine. MiXCR was run by TCRdb on the RT-PCR reads, yielding one entry per CDR3 protein. Of 180,000 or so distinct CDR3 sequences listed, more than 10% are singletons. This same sample was also part of a study on T cells expressing NK-cell markers. That publication notes: It was by 5'RACE template switching with UMIs that TCR beta cDNA was made.

Sequenced material: CD8+ T cells sorted from PBMCs, taken approximately 13 days after vaccination. Receptors originate from a man aged 50 or older who received an inactivated influenza vaccine.

V usage is TRBV29-1 and J usage is TRBJ2-7, with D unresolved. V was shortened by 4 bases and J by 1 base, with 8 bases between the two germline ends. CDR3 length equals 12 residues. The germline CDR1 and CDR2 sequences are SQVTM and ANQGSEA. The CDR3 protein is CSVADGSYEQYF. CDR3 DNA: TGCAGCGTTGCGGACGGATCCTACGAGCAGTACTTC.

The gene calls are TRBV27 and TRBJ1-5; D uncertain. The CDR3 runs to 13 residues. CDR1 and CDR2 (germline): MNHEY, SMNVEV (reference sequence). V was clipped by 5 bases and J by 3 bases, with 8 bases between them. CDR3 sequence (DNA): TGTGCCAGCAGTACGGTTAACAATCAGCCCCAGCATTTT. It codes for CASSTVNNQPQHF.

The chain recombines TRBV7-6 with TRBJ2-3; D is tentatively TRBD1 or TRBD2 (5 bases each). Trimming took off 4 bases at V and 2 bases at J, with 16 bases between the two ends. Germline lookup yields CDR1 SGHVS and CDR2 FNYEAQ. This CDR3 has 16 residues. The DNA for the CDR3 is TGTGCCAGCAGCTCCCGGGACCCCAGGACCACAGATACGCAGTATTTT. Protein: CASSSRDPRTTDTQYF.

The CDR3 here is CASSYDGSSYNEQFF. The CDR3 bases are TGTGCCAGCAGTTATGACGGGAGTTCCTACAATGAGCAGTTCTTC. The rearrangement links TRBV6-2 or TRBV6-3 to TRBJ2-1, with D possibly being TRBD2 (6 bases). Germline V lookup: CDR1 MNHEY, CDR2 SVGEGT. The CDR3 contains 15 residues. The V and J ends lost 3 bases and 1 base respectively, with 10 bases between them.

In its sample, this clonotype was seen many times. This rearrangement joins TRBV29-1 to TRBJ2-2, with D perhaps TRBD2 (5 bases). Between the trimmed V and J ends, which lost 6 bases and 6 bases, there was a span of 14 bases. Germline CDR1 SQVTM, CDR2 ANQGSEA. The length of the CDR3 is 13 residues. CDR3 in amino acids: CSVVDWESGELFF. DNA of the CDR3: TGCAGCGTCGTTGATTGGGAGTCCGGGGAGCTGTTTTTT.

This chain uses TRBV6-1 with TRBJ2-7; D is uncertain. The CDR3 length is 13 residues. V dropped 2 bases and J dropped 4 bases, with 9 bases sitting between them. Germline lookup yields CDR1 MNHNS and CDR2 SASEGT. In nucleotides, the CDR3 is TGTGCCAGCAGTGAATTAACCGGTTACGAGCAGTACTTC. It is translated as CASSELTGYEQYF.

This clonotype came up a few times. The chain carries TRBV18 and TRBJ2-5, with TRBD2 identical over 8 bases. The CDR3 has 16 amino acids. Looked up from germline, CDR1 is KGHSH and CDR2 is LQKENI. V was clipped by 5 bases and J by 2 bases; unmatched bases: 10. CDR3 residues: CASSATSGPRQETQYF. CDR3 coding DNA: TGTGCCAGCTCAGCCACTAGCGGCCCTCGACAAGAGACCCAGTACTTC.

This clonotype was seen at least ten times. The chain couples TRBV4-2 to TRBJ2-1, with D possibly matching TRBD2 (5 bases). The CDR3 spans 14 residues. Deletions cut 2 bases from V and 3 bases from J, with 8 bases between. Germline V lookup: CDR1 LGHNA, CDR2 YNFKEQ. Written as DNA, the CDR3 is TGTGCCAGCAGCCAACGAGGACTCTACAATGAGCAGTTCTTC. Amino acid sequence: CASSQRGLYNEQFF.

The chain links TRBV21-1 to TRBJ1-1; the table's D call TRBD1 went unverified against the DNA. TRBV21-1 corresponds to a pseudogene. This CDR3 comprises 16 residues. Here the CDR3 reads CASSKFPRAGNTEAFF. The CDR3 DNA is TGTGCCAGCAGCAAATTCCCCCGGGCCGGGAACACTGAAGCTTTCTTT.

In its sample, this clonotype was seen a few times. The chain carries TRBV9 and TRBJ1-4; D is ambiguous. Per the germline V gene, CDR1 is SGDLS and CDR2 is YYNGEE. The CDR3 runs to 13 residues. Trimming took off 0 bases at V and 12 bases at J, with 12 bases between the two ends. The CDR3 DNA reads as TGTGCCAGCAGCGTAGCGGGTGATGAGGAACTGTTTTTT. It yields the protein CASSVAGDEELFF.

This clonotype was seen ten or more times. The V call is TRBV12-3 or TRBV12-4, the J call TRBJ2-7, with unresolved D. Deletions cut 4 bases from V and 0 bases from J, with 4 bases between. The CDR3 runs to 12 residues. The CDR3 region is CASSSSSYEQYF. CDR3 coding DNA: TGTGCCAGCAGTTCTAGCTCCTACGAGCAGTACTTC.

This clonotype has a count of ten or more. The V and J genes are TRBV29-1 and TRBJ2-5; 7 bases match TRBD2. The CDR3 runs to 13 residues. The V gene's germline CDR1 is SQVTM and CDR2 ANQGSEA. After removal of 3 bases from V and 2 bases from J, the junction contained 3 bases not matched to a gene. The CDR3 here is CSVDGGGQETQYF. The CDR3 nucleotides are TGCAGCGTTGATGGGGGGGGGCAAGAGACCCAGTACTTC.

DNA of the CDR3: TGTGCCAGCAGCCCCGGGATTCCCGCCTACGAGCAGTACTTC. As protein: CASSPGIPAYEQYF. V gene TRBV9 combines with J gene TRBJ2-7; weak D call: TRBD2 (5 bases). The CDR3 consists of 14 residues. CDR1 and CDR2 from the germline V gene are SGDLS and YYNGEE. Deletions cut 4 bases from V and 2 bases from J, with 13 bases between.

In this sample, this clonotype turned up many times. The V gene is TRBV6-5, the J gene TRBJ2-2; 7 nucleotides line up with TRBD2. The CDR3 is 16 amino acids. J lost 4 bases, V lost 10 bases, and 15 bases had no gene match. Germline-derived CDR1 and CDR2 are MNHEY and SVGAGI. This CDR3 reads CATQQSVAGVTGELFF. The CDR3 DNA is TGTGCCACCCAACAGTCGGTGGCGGGAGTCACCGGGGAGCTGTTTTTT.

The chain is built from TRBV28 and TRBJ2-5, with 12 bases fitting TRBD2. With 5 bases clipped from V and 4 bases from J, the junction kept 11 bases outside the gene matches. Germline V gene data show CDR1 as MDHEN and CDR2 as SYDVKM. The CDR3 spans 17 residues. CDR3 bases: TGTGCCAGCAGTCCTCTACAACTAGCGGGGGGTGGAGAGACCCAGTACTTC. It translates to CASSPLQLAGGGETQYF.

This clonotype showed up many times. The rearrangement joins TRBV3-1 to TRBJ1-5; no clear D. CDR1 is LGHDT and CDR2 is YNNKEL in the germline V gene (reference sequence). The CDR3 totals 15 residues. Trimming took 1 base from V and 0 from J, leaving 7 bases between them. CDR3: CASSQAWGSNQPQHF. CDR3 in DNA: TGTGCCAGCAGCCAAGCTTGGGGTAGCAATCAGCCCCAGCATTTT.

V and J are TRBV9 and TRBJ2-1, with unresolved D. Deletions cut 4 bases from V and 0 bases from J, with 17 bases between. CDR1 SGDLS and CDR2 YYNGEE come from the germline V gene. The CDR3 length is 17 residues. CDR3 bases: TGTGCCAGCAGCCCACCCCGCTCGGAGAGCTCCTACAATGAGCAGTTCTTC. Translation: CASSPPRSESSYNEQFF.

The chain is built from TRBV6-1 and TRBJ1-2, with TRBD1 as a possible D gene (5 bases). This CDR3 region has 13 residues. V lost 6 bases, J lost 6 bases, and 14 bases lay in between. The germline gives CDR1 MNHNS, CDR2 SASEGT. CDR3 amino acids: CASSTGFLDGYTF. As DNA, the CDR3 is TGTGCCAGCAGCACAGGTTTTCTAGATGGCTACACCTTC.

This clonotype came up a few times. V usage is TRBV3-1 and J usage is TRBJ1-2; tentative D call: TRBD1 (5 bases). V was trimmed by 1 base and J by 4 bases, leaving 16 bases between them. In germline, CDR1 is LGHDT, CDR2 YNNKEL (reference sequence). There are 16 residues in the CDR3. CDR3: CASSQGNRPSSYGYTF. The CDR3 DNA is TGTGCCAGCAGCCAAGGAAACAGGCCATCCTCCTATGGCTACACCTTC. Full variable domain (missing parts from reference TRBV3-1 and TRBJ1-2): DTAVSQTPKYLVTQMGNDKSIKCEQNLGHDTMYWYKQDSKKFLKIMFSYNNKELIINETVPNRFSPKSPDKAHLNLHINSLELGDSAVYFCASSQGNRPSSYGYTFGSGTRLTVV.

This chain joins TRBV6-2 or TRBV6-3 and TRBJ2-2; D is undetermined. CDR1 and CDR2 (germline): MNHEY, SVGEGT. Deletions cut 5 bases from V and 2 bases from J, with 6 bases between. This CDR3 has 13 residues. DNA of the CDR3: TGTGCCAGCAGTCGGTTTAACACCGGGGAGCTGTTTTTT. Encoded protein: CASSRFNTGELFF.

This clonotype appeared many times. This sequence joins TRBV28 and TRBJ1-2; the D gene is possibly TRBD1 (5 bases). CDR1 and CDR2 (germline): MDHEN, SYDVKM. The V end lost 6 bases, the J end lost 4 bases, and 15 bases lay between the germline ends. The CDR3 extends over 14 amino acids. The DNA for the CDR3 is TGTGCCAGCAGCCCTACAGGACCTGTCTATGGCTACACCTTC. Protein product: CASSPTGPVYGYTF.